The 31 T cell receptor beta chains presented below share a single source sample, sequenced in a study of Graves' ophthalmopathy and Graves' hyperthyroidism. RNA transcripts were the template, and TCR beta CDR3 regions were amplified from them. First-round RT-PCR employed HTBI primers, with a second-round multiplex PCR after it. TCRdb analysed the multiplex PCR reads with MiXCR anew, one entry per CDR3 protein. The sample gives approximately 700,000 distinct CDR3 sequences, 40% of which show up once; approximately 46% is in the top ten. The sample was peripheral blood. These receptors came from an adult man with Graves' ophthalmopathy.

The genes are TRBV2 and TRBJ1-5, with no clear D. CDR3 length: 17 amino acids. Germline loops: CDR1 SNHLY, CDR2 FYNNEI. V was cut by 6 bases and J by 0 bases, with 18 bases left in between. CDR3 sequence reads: CASSSPSEIYSNQPQHF. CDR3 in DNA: TGTGCCAGCAGCTCACCCTCAGAGATCTATAGCAATCAGCCCCAGCATTTT.

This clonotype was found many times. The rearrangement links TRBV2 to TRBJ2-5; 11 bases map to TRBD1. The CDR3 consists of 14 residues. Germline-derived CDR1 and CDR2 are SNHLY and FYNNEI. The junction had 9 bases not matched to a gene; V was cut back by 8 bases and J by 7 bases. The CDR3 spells CASLQDRGLGTQYF. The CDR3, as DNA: TGTGCCAGCCTCCAGGACAGGGGGCTGGGGACCCAGTACTTC.

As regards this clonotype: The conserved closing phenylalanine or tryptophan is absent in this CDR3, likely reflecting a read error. The CDR3 reads CASSLVGVQETQYV. The CDR3 DNA reads TGTGCCAGCAGCTTAGTGGGAGTACAAGAGACCCAGTACGTC. This sequence joins TRBV7-9 and TRBJ2-5, with a possible D match to TRBD2 (5 bases). The germline V gene has CDR1 SEHNR and CDR2 FQNEAQ (reference sequence). The CDR3 sequence is 14 residues long. The ends were cut back, 1 base at V and 2 bases at J, with 8 bases in the middle.

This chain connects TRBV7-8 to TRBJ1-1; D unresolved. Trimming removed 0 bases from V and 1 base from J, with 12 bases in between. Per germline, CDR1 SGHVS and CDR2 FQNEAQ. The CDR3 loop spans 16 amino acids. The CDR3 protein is CASSLATQVQNTEAFF. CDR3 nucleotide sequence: TGTGCCAGCAGCTTAGCAACCCAGGTCCAGAACACTGAAGCTTTCTTT.

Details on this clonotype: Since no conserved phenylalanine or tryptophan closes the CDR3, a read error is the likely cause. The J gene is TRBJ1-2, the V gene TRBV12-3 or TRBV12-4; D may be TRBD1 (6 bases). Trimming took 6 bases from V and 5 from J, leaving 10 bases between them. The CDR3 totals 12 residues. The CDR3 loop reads CASSLQGYGYTL. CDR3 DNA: TGTGCCAGCAGCCTTCAGGGGTATGGCTACACCCTC.

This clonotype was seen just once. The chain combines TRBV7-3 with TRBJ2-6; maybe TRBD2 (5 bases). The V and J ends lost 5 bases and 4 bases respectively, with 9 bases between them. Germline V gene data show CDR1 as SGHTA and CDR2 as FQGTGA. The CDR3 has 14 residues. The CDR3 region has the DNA TGTGCCAGCAGCCAGTTAGCGGGGGCCAACGTCCTGACTTTC. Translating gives CASSQLAGANVLTF.

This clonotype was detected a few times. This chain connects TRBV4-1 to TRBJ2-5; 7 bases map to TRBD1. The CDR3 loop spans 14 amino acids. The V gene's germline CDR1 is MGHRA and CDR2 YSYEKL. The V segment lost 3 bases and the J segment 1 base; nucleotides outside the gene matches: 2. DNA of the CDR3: TGCGCCAGCAGCCAGACAGGGCCCCAAGAGACCCAGTACTTC. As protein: CASSQTGPQETQYF.

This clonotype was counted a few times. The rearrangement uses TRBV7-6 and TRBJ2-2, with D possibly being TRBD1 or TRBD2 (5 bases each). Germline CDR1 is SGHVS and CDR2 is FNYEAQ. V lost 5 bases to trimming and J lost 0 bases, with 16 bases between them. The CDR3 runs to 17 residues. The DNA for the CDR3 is TGTGCCAGCAGCCTTGTTTGGGGACCCGCGAACACCGGGGAGCTGTTTTTT. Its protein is CASSLVWGPANTGELFF.

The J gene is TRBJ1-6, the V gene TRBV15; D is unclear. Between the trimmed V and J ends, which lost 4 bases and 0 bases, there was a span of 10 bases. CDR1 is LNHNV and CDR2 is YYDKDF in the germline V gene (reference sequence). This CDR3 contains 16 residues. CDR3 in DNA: TGTGCCACCAGCAAGGGTAAAAGCTCCTATAATTCACCCCTCCACTTT. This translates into CATSKGKSSYNSPLHF.

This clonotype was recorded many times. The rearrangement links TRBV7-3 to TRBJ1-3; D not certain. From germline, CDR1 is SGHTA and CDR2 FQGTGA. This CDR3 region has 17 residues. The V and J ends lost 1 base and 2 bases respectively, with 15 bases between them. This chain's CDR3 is CASSLMAPSIPGNTIYF. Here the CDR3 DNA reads TGTGCCAGCAGCTTAATGGCCCCGTCGATCCCTGGAAACACCATATATTTT.

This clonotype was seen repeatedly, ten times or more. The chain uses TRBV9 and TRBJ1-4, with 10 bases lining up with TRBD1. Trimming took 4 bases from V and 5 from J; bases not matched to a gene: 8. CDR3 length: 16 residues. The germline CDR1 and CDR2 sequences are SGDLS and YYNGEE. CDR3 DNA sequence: TGTGCCAGCAGCCCCAGTTCGGACAGGGGGAATGAAAAACTGTTTTTT. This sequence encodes CASSPSSDRGNEKLFF.

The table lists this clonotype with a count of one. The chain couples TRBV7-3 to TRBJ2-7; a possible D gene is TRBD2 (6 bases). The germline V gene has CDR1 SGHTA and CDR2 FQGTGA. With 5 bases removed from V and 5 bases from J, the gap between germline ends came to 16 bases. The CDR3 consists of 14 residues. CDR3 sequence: CASSPAGRVDEQYF. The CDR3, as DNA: TGTGCCAGCAGCCCCGCGGGAAGGGTTGACGAGCAGTACTTC.

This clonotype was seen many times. DNA of the CDR3: TGTGCCAGCAGCTATACGGACAGAAACACTGAAGCTTTCTTT. It yields the protein CASSYTDRNTEAFF. The J gene is TRBJ1-1, the V gene TRBV7-6, with D tentatively TRBD1 (6 bases). The V gene's germline CDR1 is SGHVS and CDR2 FNYEAQ. The CDR3 is made up of 14 amino acids. V lost 4 bases and J lost 2, with 11 bases in between.

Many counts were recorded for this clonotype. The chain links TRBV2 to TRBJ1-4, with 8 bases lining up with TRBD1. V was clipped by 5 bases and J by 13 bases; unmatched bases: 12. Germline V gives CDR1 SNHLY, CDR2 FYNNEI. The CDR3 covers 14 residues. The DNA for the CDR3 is TGTGCCAGCAGTACCAGGGGGCGCCTGAGGGGACTGTTTTTT. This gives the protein CASSTRGRLRGLFF.

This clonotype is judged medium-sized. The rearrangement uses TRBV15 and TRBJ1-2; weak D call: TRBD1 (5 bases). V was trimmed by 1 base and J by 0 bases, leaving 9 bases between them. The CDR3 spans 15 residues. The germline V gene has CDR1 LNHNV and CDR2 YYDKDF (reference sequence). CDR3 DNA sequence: TGTGCCACCAGCAGAGTCGCCAGGGCTAACTATGGCTACACCTTC. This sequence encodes CATSRVARANYGYTF.

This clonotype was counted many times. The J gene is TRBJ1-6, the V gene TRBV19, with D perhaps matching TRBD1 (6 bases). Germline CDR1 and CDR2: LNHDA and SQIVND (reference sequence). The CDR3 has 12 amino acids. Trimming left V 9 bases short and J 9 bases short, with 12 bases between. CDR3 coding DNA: TGTGCCAGCAATTCCAGGGGTTCACCCCTCCACTTT. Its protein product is CASNSRGSPLHF.

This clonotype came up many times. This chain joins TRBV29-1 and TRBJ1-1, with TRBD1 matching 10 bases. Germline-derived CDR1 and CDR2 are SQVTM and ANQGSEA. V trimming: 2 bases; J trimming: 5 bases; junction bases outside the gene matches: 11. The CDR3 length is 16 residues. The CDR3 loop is CSVESRGDRGGTEAFF. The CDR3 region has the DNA TGCAGCGTTGAATCCCGTGGGGACAGGGGTGGTACTGAAGCTTTCTTT.

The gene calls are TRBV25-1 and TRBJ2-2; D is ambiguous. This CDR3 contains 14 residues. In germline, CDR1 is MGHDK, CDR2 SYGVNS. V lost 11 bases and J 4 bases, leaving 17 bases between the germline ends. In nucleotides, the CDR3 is TGTGCCTGGAGTTGGCGAGGCGGCACCGGGGAGCTGTTTTTT. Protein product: CAWSWRGGTGELFF.

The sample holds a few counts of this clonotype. CDR3 in DNA: TGTGCCAGCAGTTCTCTAGGACGGAAGAACACTGAAGCTTTCTTT. Protein sequence: CASSSLGRKNTEAFF. The rearrangement links TRBV28 to TRBJ1-1; D unclear. The V end was cut by 4 bases, the J end by 1 base, with 13 bases between. The CDR3 is 15 amino acids. Germline V lookup: CDR1 MDHEN, CDR2 SYDVKM.

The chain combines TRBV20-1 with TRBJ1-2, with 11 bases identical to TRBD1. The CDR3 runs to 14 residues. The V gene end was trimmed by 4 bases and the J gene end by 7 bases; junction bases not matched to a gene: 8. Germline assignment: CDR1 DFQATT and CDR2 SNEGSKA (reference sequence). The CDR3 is CSAKGQGARIGYTF. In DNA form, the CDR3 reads TGCAGTGCTAAAGGACAGGGGGCTCGAATTGGCTACACCTTC.

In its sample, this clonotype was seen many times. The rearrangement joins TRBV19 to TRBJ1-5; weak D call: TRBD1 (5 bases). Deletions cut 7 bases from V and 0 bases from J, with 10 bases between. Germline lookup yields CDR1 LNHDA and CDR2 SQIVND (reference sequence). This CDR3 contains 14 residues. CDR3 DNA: TGTGCCAGTACCAGACAGTTTAGCAATCAGCCCCAGCATTTT. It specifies CASTRQFSNQPQHF.

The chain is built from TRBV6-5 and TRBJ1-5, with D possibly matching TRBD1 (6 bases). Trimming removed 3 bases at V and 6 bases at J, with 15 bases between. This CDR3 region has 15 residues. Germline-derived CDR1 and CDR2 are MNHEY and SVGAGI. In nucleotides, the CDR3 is TGTGCCAGCAGTTATTCAAGACAGGCTTCTCAGCCCCAGCATTTT. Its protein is CASSYSRQASQPQHF.

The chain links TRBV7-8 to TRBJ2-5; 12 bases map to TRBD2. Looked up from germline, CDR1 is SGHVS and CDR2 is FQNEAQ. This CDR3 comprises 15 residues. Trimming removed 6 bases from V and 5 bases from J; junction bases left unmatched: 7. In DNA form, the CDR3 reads TGTGCCAGCAGTAAGACTAGCGGGGGAATGGAGACCCAGTACTTC. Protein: CASSKTSGGMETQYF.

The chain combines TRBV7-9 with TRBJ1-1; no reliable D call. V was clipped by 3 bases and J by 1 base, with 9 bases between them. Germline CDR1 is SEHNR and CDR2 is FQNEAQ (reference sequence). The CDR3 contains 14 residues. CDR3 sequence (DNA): TGTGCCAGCAGCTTTTTTTCGGGGAACACTGAAGCTTTCTTT. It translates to CASSFFSGNTEAFF. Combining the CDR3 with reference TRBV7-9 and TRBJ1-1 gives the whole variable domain DTGVSQNPRHKITKRGQNVTFRCDPISEHNRLYWYRQTLGQGPEFLTYFQNEAQLEKSRLLSDRFSAERPKGSFSTLEIQRTEQGDSAMYLCASSFFSGNTEAFFGQGTRLTVV.

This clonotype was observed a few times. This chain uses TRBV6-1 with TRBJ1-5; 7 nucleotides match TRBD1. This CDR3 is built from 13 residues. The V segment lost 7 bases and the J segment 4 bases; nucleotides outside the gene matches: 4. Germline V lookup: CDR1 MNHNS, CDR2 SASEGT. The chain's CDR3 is CASNDRANQPQHF. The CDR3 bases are TGTGCCAGCAATGACAGGGCTAATCAGCCCCAGCATTTT.

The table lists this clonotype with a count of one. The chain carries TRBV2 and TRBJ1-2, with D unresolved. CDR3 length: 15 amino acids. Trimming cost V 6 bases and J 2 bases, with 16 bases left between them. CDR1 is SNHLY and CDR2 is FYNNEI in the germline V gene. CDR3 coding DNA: TGTGCCAGCAGCTCGGGTCCTAGCGGGAACTATGGCTACACCTTC. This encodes CASSSGPSGNYGYTF.

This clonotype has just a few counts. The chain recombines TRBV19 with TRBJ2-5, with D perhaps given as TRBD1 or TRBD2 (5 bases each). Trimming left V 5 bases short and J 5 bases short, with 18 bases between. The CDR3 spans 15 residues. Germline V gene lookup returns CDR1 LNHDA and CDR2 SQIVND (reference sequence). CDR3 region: CASSVQGRDGETQYF. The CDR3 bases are TGTGCCAGTAGTGTCCAGGGCCGGGACGGGGAGACCCAGTACTTC.

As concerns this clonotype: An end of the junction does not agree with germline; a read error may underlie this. This chain's CDR3 is CASSEGQGWYGYAF. As DNA, the CDR3 is TGCGCCAGCAGTGAGGGACAGGGATGGTACGGCTACGCCTTC. The chain links TRBV10-2 to TRBJ1-2; TRBD1 matches 8 bases. Germline V CDR1 and CDR2: WSHSY, SAAADI. The CDR3 extends over 14 amino acids.

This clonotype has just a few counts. In nucleotides, the CDR3 is TGTGCCAGCAGCTTAGCGGACAGGGATGGGGAGACCCAGTACTTC. It specifies CASSLADRDGETQYF. The gene calls are TRBV11-2 and TRBJ2-5; 8 bases match TRBD1. V lost 1 base to trimming and J lost 5 bases; unmatched junction nucleotides: 6. The CDR3 covers 15 residues. CDR1 SGHAT and CDR2 FQNNGV come from the germline V gene. Using reference TRBV11-2 and TRBJ2-5 for the parts outside the CDR3, the full variable domain is EAGVAQSPRYKIIEKRQSVAFWCNPISGHATLYWYQQILGQGPKLLIQFQNNGVVDDSQLPKDRFSAERLKGVDSTLKIQPAKLEDSAVYLCASSLADRDGETQYFGPGTRLLVL.

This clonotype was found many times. CDR3 residues: CASSNRDADSPLHF. The CDR3 nucleotides are TGTGCCAGCAGCAACCGGGACGCAGATTCACCCCTCCACTTT. The chain employs TRBV10-3 and TRBJ1-6; D perhaps matches TRBD1 (5 bases). The CDR3 contains 14 residues. Per germline, CDR1 ENHRY and CDR2 SYGVKD. The V end was cut by 10 bases, the J end by 8 bases, with 18 bases between.

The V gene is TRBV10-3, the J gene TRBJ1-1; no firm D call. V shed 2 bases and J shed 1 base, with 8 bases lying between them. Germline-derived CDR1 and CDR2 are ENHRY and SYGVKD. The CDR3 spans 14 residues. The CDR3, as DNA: TGTGCCATCAGTGAGCAGGCGGAGAACACTGAAGCTTTCTTT. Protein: CAISEQAENTEAFF.